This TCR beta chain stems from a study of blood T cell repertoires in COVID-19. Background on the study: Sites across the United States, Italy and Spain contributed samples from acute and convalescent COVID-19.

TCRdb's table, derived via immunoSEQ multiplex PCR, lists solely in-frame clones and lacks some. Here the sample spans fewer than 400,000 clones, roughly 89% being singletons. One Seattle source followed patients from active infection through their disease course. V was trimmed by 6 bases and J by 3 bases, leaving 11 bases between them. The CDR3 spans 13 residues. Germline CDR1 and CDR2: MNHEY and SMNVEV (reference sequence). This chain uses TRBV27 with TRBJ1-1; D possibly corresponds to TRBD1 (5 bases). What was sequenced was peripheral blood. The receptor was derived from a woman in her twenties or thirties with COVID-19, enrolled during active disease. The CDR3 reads CASSPRQYTEAFF. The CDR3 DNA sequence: TGTGCCAGCAGCCCCAGACAGTACACTGAAGCTTTCTTT.